This TCR beta chain was identified in a study of T cell responses to AZD1222 COVID-19 vaccine. Study-level background: Second-dose groups at about 4 or about 12 weeks were pooled.

Produced via immunoSEQ multiplex PCR; TCRdb's table is partial and in-frame only. The sample carries some 80,000 clones, around 88% recorded once. Study-wide results and limits: Possibly, clonal diversity was underestimated; donors were largely white British and included more females. Receipt of two AZD1222 doses was followed by a rise in Spike-specific TCR breadth and depth. AZD1222 recipients seropositive at baseline numbered only six or seven.

V gave up 3 bases and J gave up 5 bases, with 14 bases separating them. Germline loops: CDR1 SGHAT, CDR2 FQNNGV. The CDR3 has 14 amino acids. This clone turned up a few times. Its antigen is undetermined. The rearrangement uses TRBV11-2 and TRBJ2-7, with TRBD2 as a possible D gene (6 bases). The sample consisted of peripheral blood, taken on day 0 of AZD1222 vaccination. The clonotype originates from an adult in good health. CDR3 in amino acids: CASSFRPEGNEQYF. The CDR3 bases are TGTGCCAGCAGCTTCAGACCGGAGGGGAACGAGCAGTACTTC.